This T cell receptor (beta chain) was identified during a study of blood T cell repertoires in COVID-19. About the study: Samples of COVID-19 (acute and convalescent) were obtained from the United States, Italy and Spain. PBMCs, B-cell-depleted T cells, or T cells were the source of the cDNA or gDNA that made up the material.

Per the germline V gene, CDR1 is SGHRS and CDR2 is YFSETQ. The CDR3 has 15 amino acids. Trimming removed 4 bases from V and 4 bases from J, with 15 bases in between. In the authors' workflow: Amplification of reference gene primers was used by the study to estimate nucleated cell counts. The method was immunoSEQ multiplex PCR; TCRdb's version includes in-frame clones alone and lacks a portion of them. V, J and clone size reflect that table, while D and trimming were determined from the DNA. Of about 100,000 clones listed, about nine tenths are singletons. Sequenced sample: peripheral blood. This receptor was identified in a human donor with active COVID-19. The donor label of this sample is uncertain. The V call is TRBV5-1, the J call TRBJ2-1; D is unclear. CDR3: CASSRLLSLYNEQFF. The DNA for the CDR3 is TGCGCCAGCAGCCGTTTGCTATCACTTTACAATGAGCAGTTCTTC.